This TCR beta chain is drawn from a study of shared clonotypes between healthy human individuals (dated by TCRdb to 2020 to 2022). Background for the entire study: The cohort included three men and a couple of women between 18 and 49 years of age. For each donor, three plates each were used for CD4 naive and CD4 memory, two plates were used for CD8 naive, and one plate was used for CD8 memory. To estimate repertoire size and how much clonotype sharing occurs between individuals, the study deeply sequenced the blood TCR repertoires of 4 to 6 healthy adults. Different laboratories and diverse techniques were used to prepare libraries and sequence TCR repertoires, to increase sequencing depth and limit assay-specific biases. Each donor's leukapheresis produced roughly between roughly 0.94 and 9.5 billion PBMCs. Findings and caveats that apply to the study as a whole: Only blood was sampled, and tissue TCR repertoires likely differ from those in blood. Estimated clonotype richness was generally larger for naive than for memory subsets. Even with the large sequencing depth, rarefaction of the sorted-subset datasets indicated that sequencing was incomplete. Based on pairwise subsampling, the degree of clonotype sharing among donors was expected to be affected by sequencing depth. The genetic and exposure-history diversity represented was limited by the small number of donors. When a handful of donors were compared, the shared fraction of clonotypes was about 5% for naive CD4, about 4% for naive CD8, 2% to 2.5% for memory CD4, and around 0.37% for memory CD8. Compared with non-shared clonotypes, clonotypes shared by all four sorted-subset donors had higher generation probabilities.

The germline V gene supplies CDR1 SNHLY and CDR2 FYNNEI. V ends up 5 bases short and J 0 bases short, with an unmatched junction base count of 7. Including cysteine and phenylalanine, the CDR3 has 15 amino acids. This entry keeps only the CDR3 DNA: 45 bases, framed from base 1. Remarks on this clone: The antigen it recognizes is unknown. Base quality data are lacking; no much larger clone is found one base away.

Donors were healthy HIV-negative adults with no recently reported acute infections or vaccinations. Every donor was a Caucasian adult residing in Nashville, Tennessee, USA. CD4+ T cells were enriched by magnetic negative selection; naive cells were then positively selected on CD45RA, and the negative fraction formed the memory subset. Blood was collected by leukapheresis, and PBMCs were isolated by Ficoll-Histopaque density gradient centrifugation and then cryopreserved in liquid nitrogen vapor phase. Analytical flow cytometry was used to check the purity and quantity of each magnetically sorted T cell population. Genomic DNA was isolated from each sorted fraction and quantified by UV absorbance on a Nanodrop 2000c. Using the deep immunoSEQ assay, TCR CDR3 regions were amplified from genomic DNA by multiplex PCR. Genomic DNA extracted from each cell subset was distributed evenly over all wells of several immunoSEQ 96-well plates, and each plate served as one replicate. For sorted subsets, each replicate PCR was loaded with 150 to 250 ng genomic DNA, equivalent to approximately 27,000 T cell genomes. Purified libraries were measured with a Qubit 3.0 fluorometer, size-checked on a Bioanalyzer 2100, and measured again with the KAPA Library Quantification kit. A separate single-read 150-cycle Illumina NextSeq 550 flow cell was used to sequence each immunoSEQ 96-well plate. As for how the authors treated the data: Because only junctional sequences without quality scores were contained in the immunoSEQ output, filtering matching that applied to full-length reads could not be performed. To assign V/J genes and CDR3, sequences were annotated against IMGT germline references using PyIR, a Python wrapper for IgBLAST v1.9. Reads were removed for weak V/J assignments (E-value above 1e-6), missing CDR3, stop codons, out-of-frame junctions, or ambiguous translated residues. V3J clonotypes were defined as sequences sharing an identical inferred V gene, J gene, and CDR3 amino acid sequence. To compute the percentage overlap between repertoires, the number of shared unique clonotypes was divided by the size of the smaller repertoire. Repertoire richness was assessed with RTK rarefaction, the Chao1 estimator, and Recon v2.1 estimates of unobserved clonotypes. Generation probabilities were computed with OLGA for all TCRbeta clonotypes obtained by the gDNA method from a few donors. TCRdb took over this immuneACCESS table, retaining in-frame rearrangements with V and J assigned. Such tables are incomplete; in checked studies, under half of the missing clones stem from an unresolved V gene, and the remainder is unexplained. From that table come the V and J calls and clone size; the DNA was used to work out D and trimming. This sample holds approximately 2.5 million clones; 93% were observed only once. The top ten clonotypes cover approximately 0.37% of the sample.

Recombination joined TRBV2 with TRBJ2-7; 7 central bases correspond to TRBD1. Material: naive CD4+ T cells from PBMCs. What this sample's cell subset or site label stands for: CD45RA+ positively selected. This TCR came from a man aged 18 to 30 in good health. Some clones in this sample may be carry-over from other donors' samples. CDR3 region: CASSSLTGNSYEQYF. The DNA is TGTGCCAGCAGTTCCCTGACAGGGAACTCCTACGAGCAGTACTTC.